The 26 T cell receptor beta chains in this list originate from one sample, sequenced in a study of T-cell reconstitution after alpha-beta-depleted transplantation in children. Library preparation (for TCRbeta) was performed with unique molecular identifiers. One entry per CDR3 protein, called by TCRdb with MiXCR from the PCR reads. Altogether roughly 280,000 distinct CDR3 sequences are present, 11% being singletons, with the ten largest covering around 20%. The sample was peripheral blood, taken 180 days after TCRalphabeta/CD19-depleted stem cell transplant. These TCRs come from a male patient aged 2 to 10 who had a stem cell transplant for chronic granulomatous disease, so the T cells may come from the graft donor.

The sample holds many counts of this clonotype. The chain is built from TRBV7-9 and TRBJ2-7, with D uncertain. V lost 4 bases to trimming and J lost 3 bases, with 4 bases between them. The CDR3 loop spans 11 amino acids. Germline loops: CDR1 SEHNR, CDR2 FQNEAQ (reference sequence). The CDR3 is CASSSLYEQYF. CDR3 sequence (DNA): TGTGCCAGCAGCTCACTCTACGAGCAGTACTTC.

This clonotype was seen at least ten times. The V gene is TRBV27, the J gene TRBJ2-5, with a weak D call TRBD1 (7 bases). Germline CDR1 reads MNHEY; CDR2 reads SMNVEV (reference sequence). The V gene lost 2 bases and the J gene lost 4 bases, with 14 bases spanning the gap. The CDR3 has 15 amino acids. In DNA form, the CDR3 reads TGTGCCAGCAGTTTAGGAGGGGGCTGGGGAGAGACCCAGTACTTC. Residues: CASSLGGGWGETQYF.

To note about this clonotype: This clone may be a read error of a much larger clone one base away. The chain joins TRBV29-1 to TRBJ2-1; TRBD2 matches at 7 bases. The V gene's germline CDR1 is SQVTM and CDR2 ANQGSEA. Trimming cost V 7 bases and J 9 bases; bases outside gene matches: 15. This CDR3 has 14 amino acids. In DNA form, the CDR3 reads TGCAGCGCCCGTTGGGGGGGTCAATTTGGTGAGCAGTTCTTC. This encodes CSARWGGQFGEQFF.

The chain combines TRBV5-4 with TRBJ1-1; possible D gene TRBD1, 6 bases. This CDR3 has 15 residues. CDR1 SGHNT and CDR2 YYREEE come from the germline V gene (reference sequence). V was clipped by 2 bases and J by 4 bases, with 15 bases between them. The CDR3 coding sequence is TGTGCCAGCAGCTTCAAGGGGGGGTACGGCACTGAAGCTTTCTTT. This sequence encodes CASSFKGGYGTEAFF.

This clonotype was seen a handful of times. This chain connects TRBV30 to TRBJ2-3; 7 positions agree with TRBD1. Germline V CDR1 and CDR2: GTSNPN, SVGIG (reference sequence). J gave up 4 bases and V 1 base, and 5 bases lay outside the gene matches. CDR3 length equals 14 residues. In nucleotides, the CDR3 is TGTGCCTGGAGTGAAGGGGGCGCCGCAGATACGCAGTATTTT. This translates into CAWSEGGAADTQYF.

About this clonotype: A single base separates this from a much larger clone, so it may be a read error. The chain uses TRBV20-1 and TRBJ2-1, with TRBD1 matching 12 bases. The germline gives CDR1 DFQATT, CDR2 SNEGSKA (reference sequence). CDR3 length: 17 residues. The CDR3 nucleotides are TGCTGTGCCCCCGGGACAGGGGGCCTAAAGATCATCGGTGAGCAGTTCTTC. Protein: CCAPGTGGLKIIGEQFF.

As to this clonotype: With a much larger clone just one base away, this may be a read error. The gene calls are TRBV7-8 and TRBJ1-5; D call uncertain. The length of the CDR3 is 15 residues. Between the trimmed V and J ends, which lost 2 bases and 3 bases, there was a span of 11 bases. Germline CDR1 SGHVS, CDR2 FQNEAQ. The CDR3, as DNA: TGTGCCAGCAGCTTACTCAGATATAACAATCAGCCCCAGCATTTT. As protein: CASSLLRYNNQPQHF.

This clonotype was seen at least ten times. The chain recombines TRBV7-6 with TRBJ2-5; a weak D match, TRBD2 (7 bases). CDR1 SGHVS and CDR2 FNYEAQ come from the germline V gene. V lost 1 base and J lost 4, with 16 bases in between. The CDR3 has 16 amino acids. The CDR3 is CASSLVGAGAGETQYF. The CDR3, as DNA: TGTGCCAGCAGCTTAGTAGGGGCGGGGGCAGGAGAGACCCAGTACTTC.

This clonotype was counted at least ten times. The rearrangement joins TRBV7-2 to TRBJ1-6; D not certain. The CDR3 runs to 17 residues. V dropped 1 base and J dropped 9 bases, with 19 bases sitting between them. Germline CDR1 is SGHTA and CDR2 is FQGNSA. The CDR3 loop reads CASSLVFAPGSPSPLHF. The CDR3 bases are TGTGCCAGCAGCTTAGTTTTCGCGCCAGGAAGTCCTTCACCCCTCCACTTT.

This clonotype was detected ten times or more. This chain links TRBV3-1 with TRBJ2-7; no clear D gene. The ends were cut back, 3 bases at V and 2 bases at J, with 5 bases in the middle. There are 12 residues in the CDR3. CDR1 and CDR2 from the germline V gene are LGHDT and YNNKEL (reference sequence). The DNA for the CDR3 is TGTGCCAGCAGCCATTCACCCTACGAGCAGTACTTC. Translated, it gives CASSHSPYEQYF.

This clonotype was seen ten or more times. J is TRBJ2-7 and V is TRBV5-6; TRBD1 matches 7 bases. Per germline, CDR1 SGHDT and CDR2 YYEEEE. V lost 2 bases, J lost 6 bases, and 14 bases stayed unmatched. CDR3 size: 16 residues. This CDR3 is CASSFRGRGIFGEQYF. The DNA of the CDR3 is TGTGCCAGCAGCTTCAGGGGCAGGGGGATTTTCGGCGAGCAGTACTTC. Based on the CDR3 plus reference TRBV5-6 and TRBJ2-7, the full variable domain is DAGVTQSPTHLIKTRGQQVTLRCSPKSGHDTVSWYQQALGQGPQFIFQYYEEEERQRGNFPDRFSGHQFPNYSSELNVNALLLGDSALYLCASSFRGRGIFGEQYFGPGTRLTVT.

The chain employs TRBV7-8 and TRBJ2-3; 7 nucleotides match TRBD2. CDR3 length: 15 residues. Germline trimming cut 4 bases from V and 3 bases from J; bases unmatched to any gene: 7. Germline V gene sequence: CDR1 SGHVS, CDR2 FQNEAQ. The CDR3 is CASSSSGAQTDTQYF. The CDR3 nucleotides are TGTGCCAGCAGCTCCAGCGGGGCGCAGACAGATACGCAGTATTTT.

This clonotype has a count of ten or more. The chain links TRBV5-1 to TRBJ2-1, with 13 bases aligning to TRBD2. There are 16 residues in the CDR3. The V gene's germline CDR1 is SGHRS and CDR2 YFSETQ. Trimming took 0 bases from V and 13 from J; bases not matched to a gene: 10. CDR3 nucleotides: TGCGCCAGCAGCTTGGTGGGTGCCGGGACTAGCGGGATACAGTTCTTC. It encodes CASSLVGAGTSGIQFF.

This clonotype was seen at least ten times. The V call is TRBV27, the J call TRBJ2-2; D call uncertain. Looked up from germline, CDR1 is MNHEY and CDR2 is SMNVEV (reference sequence). The CDR3 is made up of 13 amino acids. V gave up 6 bases and J gave up 0 bases, with 5 bases separating them. The DNA for the CDR3 is TGTGCCAGCAGCCCTTCGAACACCGGGGAGCTGTTTTTT. Translated, it gives CASSPSNTGELFF.

With respect to this clonotype: A read error may explain this, as a much larger clone is one base away. The chain links TRBV29-1 to TRBJ1-1, with D perhaps matching TRBD1 (5 bases). CDR1 and CDR2 from the germline V gene are SQVTM and ANQGSEA. There are 10 residues in the CDR3. In DNA, the CDR3 is TGCCGCGTTGGGGCGGGGGAAGCTTTCTTT. It yields the protein CRVGAGEAFF.

This clonotype was recorded many times. The gene calls are TRBV27 and TRBJ1-6; D is possibly TRBD1 (6 bases). V shed 5 bases and J shed 9 bases, with 17 bases lying between them. The CDR3 loop spans 15 amino acids. CDR1 is MNHEY and CDR2 is SMNVEV in the germline V gene (reference sequence). This CDR3 is CASSPGTNGFSPLHF. Here the CDR3 DNA reads TGTGCCAGCAGTCCAGGGACAAATGGCTTTTCACCCCTCCACTTT.

In its sample, this clonotype was seen many times. The chain combines TRBV20-1 with TRBJ2-3, with 7 bases matching TRBD2. The CDR3 length is 16 residues. V lost 0 bases to trimming and J lost 3 bases; unmatched junction nucleotides: 9. Per the germline V gene, CDR1 is DFQATT and CDR2 is SNEGSKA (reference sequence). The CDR3 here is CSARDSSSGMTDTQYF. CDR3 bases: TGCAGTGCTAGAGATTCGTCCAGCGGGATGACAGATACGCAGTATTTT.

This clonotype was counted many times. The chain recombines TRBV29-1 with TRBJ1-2, with unresolved D. Looked up from germline, CDR1 is SQVTM and CDR2 is ANQGSEA. V was cut by 7 bases and J by 8 bases, with 11 bases left in between. CDR3 length: 10 residues. CDR3 nucleotides: TGCAGCGCCGCGATTGGGGGCTACACCTTC. Translating gives CSAAIGGYTF.

Comment on this clonotype: A much larger clone lies a single base off, so this may be a read error. The chain has TRBV20-1 and TRBJ1-5; D might be TRBD1 (6 bases). Trimming removed 4 bases at V and 8 bases at J, with 12 bases between. Germline lookup yields CDR1 DFQATT and CDR2 SNEGSKA (reference sequence). The length of the CDR3 is 12 residues. CDR3 DNA: TGCAGTGCTAAGTCAGGGGCTGAGCCCCAGCATTTT. Protein sequence: CSAKSGAEPQHF.

This clonotype is termed large. V and J are TRBV28 and TRBJ1-1; possibly TRBD1 for D (5 bases). Trimming stripped 3 bases from V and 1 base from J, with 12 bases between. The length of the CDR3 is 15 residues. In germline, CDR1 is MDHEN, CDR2 SYDVKM. The CDR3 region has the DNA TGTGCCAGCAGTTTCTCGCAGGGTGCGAACACTGAAGCTTTCTTT. Translating gives CASSFSQGANTEAFF.

This clonotype was picked up many times. The chain couples TRBV29-1 to TRBJ2-2; 7 nucleotides agree with TRBD1. The length of the CDR3 is 13 residues. With V trimmed by 6 bases and J by 4 bases, 5 bases remained unmatched. The germline V gene has CDR1 SQVTM and CDR2 ANQGSEA. The CDR3 DNA reads TGCAGCGTCGGGACAGTAACCACCGGGGAGCTGTTTTTT. Amino acids: CSVGTVTTGELFF.

A few counts support this clonotype. The gene calls are TRBV15 and TRBJ2-1, with no clear D. Trimming took 0 bases from V and 7 from J, leaving 19 bases between them. Germline V gene lookup returns CDR1 LNHNV and CDR2 YYDKDF (reference sequence). The CDR3 runs 17 residues. The CDR3 DNA reads as TGTGCCACCAGCAGAGAAGTATTCGGCGCCACCATTAATGAGCAGTTCTTC. Protein sequence: CATSREVFGATINEQFF.

This clonotype was recorded at least ten times. The J gene is TRBJ2-4, the V gene TRBV27; D unclear. This CDR3 contains 11 residues. Trimming left V 4 bases short and J 15 bases short, with 13 bases between. Germline V gives CDR1 MNHEY, CDR2 SMNVEV (reference sequence). As DNA, the CDR3 is TGTGCCAGCAGTTCCGGGCCGTTCTTGTACTTC. The encoded protein is CASSSGPFLYF.

This clonotype was counted between two and nine times. The chain carries TRBV27 and TRBJ2-1; no definite D call. The CDR3 contains 12 residues. V shed 6 bases and J shed 15 bases, with 18 bases lying between them. Germline values: CDR1 MNHEY, CDR2 SMNVEV (reference sequence). CDR3 loop: CASRLLGLGWFF. The CDR3 DNA reads as TGTGCCAGCAGATTGCTAGGTCTGGGGTGGTTCTTC.

This clonotype was observed many times. The chain employs TRBV20-1 and TRBJ2-7, with a weak D call TRBD1 (6 bases). The V gene's germline CDR1 is DFQATT and CDR2 SNEGSKA (reference sequence). This CDR3 has 13 residues. Trimming took off 1 base at V and 1 base at J, with 8 bases between the two ends. CDR3 residues: CSARAGTSYEQYF. The CDR3 region has the DNA TGCAGTGCTAGAGCCGGGACATCCTACGAGCAGTACTTC.

Notes on this clonotype: This may come from a read error, since a much larger clone is one base off. The chain recombines TRBV4-2 with TRBJ1-1, with 10 positions matching TRBD1. Germline CDR1 and CDR2: LGHNA and YNFKEQ. The CDR3 extends over 14 amino acids. The junction had 14 bases not matched to a gene; V was cut back by 8 bases and J by 11 bases. In DNA form, the CDR3 reads TGTGCCAGCGGCCCGCGGACAGGGGGTAATTGGGCTTTCTTT. It specifies CASGPRTGGNWAFF.